The 29 T cell receptor beta chains listed next were all sequenced from one sample in a study of T cell clonotyping in hematopoietic cell transplantation. Sequencing was performed with immunoSEQ multiplex PCR; in TCRdb, only in-frame clones are kept and a portion is missing. Of roughly 29,000 clones in the sample, around 90% were seen once. The source was PBMCs, collected 100 days after allogeneic stem cell transplant. These receptors originate from a female patient between 50 and 60 years old who had an allogeneic stem cell transplant from a related donor, so the T cells may come from the graft donor. Some clones in this sample may be carry-over from other donors' samples.

The chain is built from TRBV4-1 and TRBJ2-5; D remains unclear. The better agreement between TRBJ2-7 and the DNA end casts doubt on the J call. Per the germline V gene, CDR1 is MGHRA and CDR2 is YSYEKL. The CDR3 runs 15 residues. The CDR3 nucleotides are TGCGCCAGCAGCCAGATAGCCCTAGGCTCCTACGAGCAGTACTTC. The encoded protein is CASSQIALGSYEQYF.

The rearrangement joins TRBV2 to TRBJ1-2, with unresolved D. The CDR3 is 15 residues long. CDR1 and CDR2 (germline): SNHLY, FYNNEI. Deletions cut 4 bases from V and 5 bases from J, with 17 bases between. CDR3 in amino acids: CASSGGGRTWYGYTF. CDR3 coding DNA: TGTGCCAGCAGTGGGGGAGGGCGTACTTGGTATGGCTACACCTTC.

The chain recombines TRBV7-9 with TRBJ2-7, with unresolved D. V shed 1 base and J shed 2 bases, with 6 bases lying between them. Germline V CDR1 and CDR2: SEHNR, FQNEAQ (reference sequence). This CDR3 comprises 13 residues. The CDR3 spells CASSLVPAYEQYF. Here the CDR3 DNA reads TGTGCCAGCAGCTTAGTGCCAGCCTACGAGCAGTACTTC.

The chain links TRBV2 to TRBJ1-5; D remains unclear. The CDR3 has 16 amino acids. The V and J ends lost 3 bases and 9 bases respectively, with 21 bases between them. CDR1 is SNHLY and CDR2 is FYNNEI in the germline V gene. The CDR3 region is CASSDGRGSWEGPQHF. CDR3 bases: TGTGCCAGCAGTGATGGTCGGGGTAGCTGGGAGGGGCCCCAGCATTTT.

The chain is built from TRBV5-4 and TRBJ1-2; a possible D gene is TRBD1 (6 bases). V lost 3 bases and J lost 6, with 18 bases in between. This CDR3 has 15 amino acids. CDR1 SGHNT and CDR2 YYREEE come from the germline V gene (reference sequence). CDR3 bases: TGTGCCAGCAGCTCGGCCCTTGTCGGGGGGCATGGCTACACCTTC. Translation: CASSSALVGGHGYTF.

J is TRBJ2-7 and V is TRBV10-3, with 8 bases that match TRBD1. This CDR3 spans 14 amino acids. Germline trimming cut 4 bases from V and 1 base from J; bases unmatched to any gene: 3. Germline V CDR1 and CDR2: ENHRY, SYGVKD. CDR3 DNA sequence: TGTGCCATCAGTGGAACAGGGGGTTCCTACGAGCAGTACTTC. As protein: CAISGTGGSYEQYF.

The rearrangement links TRBV5-1 to TRBJ1-6; 7 nucleotides agree with TRBD1. J was trimmed by 10 bases and V by 1 base; bases with no gene match: 11. This CDR3 region has 16 residues. Germline values: CDR1 SGHRS, CDR2 YFSETQ. The CDR3 DNA reads TGCGCCAGCAGCTTGAATGTGGGACAGTCGGGCTCACCCCTCCACTTT. Encoded protein: CASSLNVGQSGSPLHF.

The rearrangement uses TRBV7-3 and TRBJ2-3; 8 positions match TRBD2. V shed 2 bases, J shed 2 bases, and the junction held 6 bases outside the gene matches. Germline CDR1 is SGHTA and CDR2 is FQGTGA. The CDR3 length is 16 residues. The CDR3 loop reads CASSLRGGAVTDTQYF. Here the CDR3 DNA reads TGTGCCAGCAGCTTACGGGGGGGGGCCGTCACAGATACGCAGTATTTT.

This chain joins TRBV5-6 and TRBJ1-1; D gene uncertain. Germline loops: CDR1 SGHDT, CDR2 YYEEEE. Trimming took 4 bases from V and 0 from J, leaving 10 bases between them. CDR3 length: 14 amino acids. CDR3 sequence: CASSPGVVNTEAFF. CDR3 bases: TGTGCCAGCAGCCCAGGCGTGGTGAACACTGAAGCTTTCTTT.

This sequence joins TRBV7-6 and TRBJ2-7, with no clear D. This CDR3 is built from 14 residues. Per the germline V gene, CDR1 is SGHVS and CDR2 is FNYEAQ. The V gene lost 6 bases and the J gene lost 1 base, with 13 bases spanning the gap. DNA for the CDR3: TGTGCCAGCAGTCTCGGAGTAGGTTCCTACGAGCAGTACTTC. Translated, it gives CASSLGVGSYEQYF.

J is TRBJ2-3 and V is TRBV10-3; weak D call: TRBD1 (6 bases). This CDR3 is 16 amino acids long. Germline V lookup: CDR1 ENHRY, CDR2 SYGVKD. Trimming pared 4 bases from V and 0 bases from J, leaving 14 bases between. The CDR3 is CAISVSGDISTDTQYF. The CDR3, as DNA: TGTGCCATCAGTGTTTCAGGGGATATCAGCACAGATACGCAGTATTTT.

V usage is TRBV15 and J usage is TRBJ2-5, with 7 bases that match TRBD1. CDR3 length: 15 amino acids. The germline V gene has CDR1 LNHNV and CDR2 YYDKDF (reference sequence). The V segment lost 4 bases and the J segment 2 bases; nucleotides outside the gene matches: 7. The CDR3: CATSNLGQRQETQYF. The DNA for the CDR3 is TGTGCCACCAGCAACCTGGGACAGCGTCAAGAGACCCAGTACTTC.

This rearrangement joins TRBV4-1 to TRBJ1-2; 7 nucleotides line up with TRBD1. The J segment lost 6 bases and the V segment lost 0 bases, leaving 13 bases of the junction unmatched. The CDR3 is 17 amino acids. Germline V gives CDR1 MGHRA, CDR2 YSYEKL. CDR3 bases: TGCGCCAGCAGCCAAGAGCCGGGACAGCTTAGGAGGGATGGCTACACCTTC. This encodes CASSQEPGQLRRDGYTF.

The gene calls are TRBV9 and TRBJ2-6; no reliable D call. Deletions cut 0 bases from V and 0 bases from J, with 13 bases between. The CDR3 spans 18 residues. Germline loops: CDR1 SGDLS, CDR2 YYNGEE. The CDR3 nucleotides read TGTGCCAGCAGCGTAGATCTGTGGCGAGTCTCTGGGGCCAACGTCCTGACTTTC. It codes for CASSVDLWRVSGANVLTF.

V gene TRBV6-6 combines with J gene TRBJ1-2; the match to TRBD1 covers 7 bases. The CDR3 is 15 amino acids. V was clipped by 2 bases and J by 6 bases; unmatched bases: 9. CDR1 is MNHNY and CDR2 is SVGAGI in the germline V gene (reference sequence). Written as DNA, the CDR3 is TGTGCCAGCAGTTACCCAGGCAGGGGGAAGGATGGCTACACCTTC. Its translation: CASSYPGRGKDGYTF.

The V and J genes are TRBV30 and TRBJ1-2; 8 nucleotides agree with TRBD1. V lost 2 bases, J lost 4 bases, and 3 bases stayed unmatched. CDR1 is GTSNPN, CDR2 SVGIG, per germline (reference sequence). This CDR3 spans 13 amino acids. The CDR3 spells CAWSRDRPYGYTF. The CDR3 DNA follows: TGTGCCTGGAGTCGGGACAGGCCCTATGGCTACACCTTC.

The chain combines TRBV30 with TRBJ2-5; D remains unclear. The CDR3 is 13 residues long. V was cut by 0 bases and J by 5 bases, with 10 bases left in between. The V gene's germline CDR1 is GTSNPN and CDR2 SVGIG (reference sequence). The CDR3 sequence: CAWSVGILETQYF. CDR3 in DNA: TGTGCCTGGAGTGTTGGGATCCTGGAGACCCAGTACTTC.

The chain has TRBV10-3 and TRBJ1-5; D is possibly TRBD1 (6 bases). Trimming took off 2 bases at V and 4 bases at J, with 15 bases between the two ends. Germline V lookup: CDR1 ENHRY, CDR2 SYGVKD. The CDR3 contains 16 residues. The CDR3 coding sequence is TGTGCCATCAGTGAGGGGGACAATGTTTTGAATCAGCCCCAGCATTTT. It translates to CAISEGDNVLNQPQHF.

The gene calls are TRBV5-6 and TRBJ2-7; D gene ambiguous. V lost 0 bases and J lost 1, with 8 bases in between. The CDR3 is 14 amino acids. The germline V gene encodes CDR1 SGHDT and CDR2 YYEEEE. The CDR3 DNA is TGTGCCAGCAGCTTGGATAAGGCTTCCTACGAGCAGTACTTC. Its protein product is CASSLDKASYEQYF.

A single count supports this clone. The chain links TRBV11-3 to TRBJ2-3; tentatively, D is TRBD2 (6 bases). CDR1 and CDR2 (germline): SGHNT, YENEEA. V lost 1 base and J 0 bases, leaving 11 bases between the germline ends. This CDR3 has 16 residues. CDR3 nucleotides: TGTGCCAGCAGCTTAGCGGGGGACCGTAGCACAGATACGCAGTATTTT. Its protein is CASSLAGDRSTDTQYF.

The chain couples TRBV7-2 to TRBJ2-3; 8 bases line up with TRBD1. The CDR3 is made up of 14 amino acids. Germline CDR1 SGHTA, CDR2 FQGNSA. Unmatched junction bases numbered 9, after V lost 5 bases and J lost 8 bases. The chain's CDR3 is CASSPGQGPLTQYF. Written as DNA, the CDR3 is TGTGCCAGCAGCCCAGGACAGGGACCGCTTACGCAGTATTTT.

This chain uses TRBV6-6 with TRBJ1-2; the D gene is possibly TRBD1 (6 bases). The CDR3 length is 15 residues. The V gene's germline CDR1 is MNHNY and CDR2 SVGAGI (reference sequence). With 2 bases removed from V and 8 bases from J, the gap between germline ends came to 18 bases. The CDR3 DNA follows: TGTGCCAGCAGTTACGTAGGGGGGCGAGGAGAGGGCTACACCTTC. Protein: CASSYVGGRGEGYTF.

The chain recombines TRBV19 with TRBJ1-5, with D unclear. Germline assignment: CDR1 LNHDA and CDR2 SQIVND (reference sequence). V was pared by 6 bases and J by 0 bases, with 3 bases between. The CDR3 is 12 amino acids. The CDR3 DNA reads TGTGCCAGTAGAGGTAGCAATCAGCCCCAGCATTTT. This gives the protein CASRGSNQPQHF.

The chain combines TRBV19 with TRBJ1-5, with D hard to call. This CDR3 contains 14 residues. In germline, CDR1 is LNHDA, CDR2 SQIVND (reference sequence). Trimming stripped 0 bases from V and 6 bases from J, with 9 bases between. The CDR3 loop reads CASSIDELGQPQHF. DNA of the CDR3: TGTGCCAGTAGTATAGATGAGCTAGGTCAGCCCCAGCATTTT.

The J gene is TRBJ1-1, the V gene TRBV6-6; D may be TRBD1 (6 bases). The length of the CDR3 is 14 residues. Germline V lookup: CDR1 MNHNY, CDR2 SVGAGI (reference sequence). The germline V and J ends were trimmed by 2 bases and 2 bases, with 9 bases remaining between them. The chain's CDR3 is CASSYGGANTEAFF. CDR3 DNA: TGTGCCAGCAGTTACGGGGGGGCAAACACTGAAGCTTTCTTT.

V is TRBV4-2 and J is TRBJ2-3; 8 nucleotides agree with TRBD2. The germline V gene has CDR1 LGHNA and CDR2 YNFKEQ. This CDR3 spans 16 amino acids. Trimming took 3 bases from V and 3 from J; bases not matched to a gene: 8. CDR3: CASSQSPGTRTDTQYF. CDR3 bases: TGTGCCAGCAGCCAGAGCCCCGGGACTAGAACAGATACGCAGTATTTT.

The genes are TRBV11-2 and TRBJ1-5; weak D call: TRBD1 (6 bases). The germline CDR1 and CDR2 sequences are SGHAT and FQNNGV. The CDR3 has 15 residues. Trimming took 3 bases from V and 3 from J, leaving 12 bases between them. CDR3 in amino acids: CASSFGTGSNQPQHF. The CDR3 region has the DNA TGTGCCAGCAGCTTCGGCACAGGGTCCAATCAGCCCCAGCATTTT.

This clone has only one observation. This chain connects TRBV19 to TRBJ2-3; 8 nucleotides agree with TRBD2. Germline loops: CDR1 LNHDA, CDR2 SQIVND (reference sequence). The junction had 9 bases not matched to a gene; V was cut back by 9 bases and J by 7 bases. There are 13 residues in the CDR3. This chain's CDR3 is CASWTSPDYTQYF. The DNA for the CDR3 is TGTGCCAGCTGGACTAGCCCCGACTATACGCAGTATTTT.

The chain couples TRBV10-3 to TRBJ2-3; D tentatively fits TRBD1 or TRBD2 (5 bases each). V was clipped by 10 bases and J by 1 base, with 9 bases between them. This CDR3 has 12 residues. Germline CDR1 is ENHRY and CDR2 is SYGVKD. CDR3 region: CATGDGTDTQYF. CDR3 coding DNA: TGTGCCACCGGGGACGGCACAGATACGCAGTATTTT.